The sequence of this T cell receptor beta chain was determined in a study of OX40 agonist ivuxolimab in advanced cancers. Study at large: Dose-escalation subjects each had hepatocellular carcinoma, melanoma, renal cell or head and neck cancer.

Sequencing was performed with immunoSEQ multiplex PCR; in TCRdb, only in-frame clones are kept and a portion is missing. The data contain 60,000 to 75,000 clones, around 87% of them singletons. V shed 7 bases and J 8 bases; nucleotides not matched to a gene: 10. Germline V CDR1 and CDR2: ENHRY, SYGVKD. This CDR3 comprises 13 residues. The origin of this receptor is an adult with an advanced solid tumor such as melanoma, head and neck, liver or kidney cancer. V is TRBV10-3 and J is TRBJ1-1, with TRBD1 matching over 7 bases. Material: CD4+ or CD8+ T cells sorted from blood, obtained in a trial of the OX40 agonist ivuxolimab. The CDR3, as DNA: TGTGCCATCAATCCGGAGGGGGCGGGCGAAGCTTTCTTT. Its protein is CAINPEGAGEAFF.